The 3 T cell receptor beta chains below were found in one sample sequenced in a study of post-analysis software for immune sequencing data. Whole-study results and caveats: The five TRBV segments detected at higher frequency in patients than in controls included TRBV5-6, TRBV5-1 and TRBV20-1.

Presence of unique molecular identifiers characterized the TCR beta cDNA libraries. MiXCR, run by TCRdb on the PCR reads, gives a single entry per CDR3 protein. The sample records roughly 650,000 distinct CDR3 sequences, 59% being singletons. Which antigens these TCRs recognize remains unknown. The sample comprised blood. These receptors came from a girl aged 2 to 9 with multiple sclerosis.

The gene calls are TRBV7-9 and TRBJ1-3; no clear D. Between the trimmed V and J ends, which lost 0 bases and 0 bases, there was a span of 12 bases. From germline, CDR1 is SEHNR and CDR2 FQNEAQ (reference sequence). The CDR3 has 17 amino acids. CDR3 in DNA: TGTGCCAGCAGCTTAGCCCCGCGCAAGTCCTCTGGAAACACCATATATTTT. It specifies CASSLAPRKSSGNTIYF.

This clonotype was observed once. This chain links TRBV7-6 with TRBJ1-6; D is unclear. Per the germline V gene, CDR1 is SGHVS and CDR2 is FNYEAQ. The CDR3 is made up of 15 amino acids. Trimming took 5 bases from V and 7 from J, leaving 15 bases between them. This CDR3 is CASSPSPAGNSPLHF. CDR3 DNA: TGTGCCAGCAGCCCGTCCCCGGCAGGAAATTCACCCCTCCACTTT.

The V and J genes are TRBV7-2 and TRBJ2-3; a possible D gene is TRBD2 (5 bases). The CDR3 contains 15 residues. V shed 1 base and J shed 3 bases, with 11 bases lying between them. Germline CDR1 reads SGHTA; CDR2 reads FQGNSA. The CDR3 sequence: CASSLGPGNTDTQYF. In nucleotides, the CDR3 is TGTGCCAGCAGCTTAGGTCCCGGGAATACAGATACGCAGTATTTT.